This TCR beta chain emerged from a study of blood T cell repertoires in COVID-19. Across the study: The United States, Italy and Spain provided the acute and convalescent COVID-19 samples.

This study enrolled people aged about 18 to 100 from around 26 US geographic areas. Donors of Cohort 3 who recovered were those that had two negative PCRs, clearance, or symptom resolution. Generated by immunoSEQ multiplex PCR, the TCRdb table keeps only in-frame clones and is missing some. The sample carries under 200,000 clones, around 84% recorded once. As regards this clone: Other DNA variants within this sample encode the same CDR3.

This sequence originates from a man aged 50 to 60 who had recovered from COVID-19. The specimen sequenced was PBMCs or T cells enriched from blood (not recorded which).

In DNA, the CDR3 is TGTGCCAGCAGTGAGGACAGGGGAGACACTGAAGCTTTCTTT. Encoded protein: CASSEDRGDTEAFF. V is TRBV6-1 and J is TRBJ1-1, with 9 bases lining up with TRBD1. This CDR3 region has 14 residues. J gave up 3 bases and V 3 bases, and 2 bases lay outside the gene matches. CDR1 and CDR2 (germline): MNHNS, SASEGT.